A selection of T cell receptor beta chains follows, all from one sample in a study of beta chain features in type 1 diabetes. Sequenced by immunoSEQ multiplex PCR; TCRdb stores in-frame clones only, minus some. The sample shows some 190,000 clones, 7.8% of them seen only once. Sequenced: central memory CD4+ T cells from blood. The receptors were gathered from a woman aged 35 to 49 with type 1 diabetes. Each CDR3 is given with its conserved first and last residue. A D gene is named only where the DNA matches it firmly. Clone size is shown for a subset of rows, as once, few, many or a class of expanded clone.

CASSPRLGAGTGELFF | TGTGCCAGCAGCCCCCGACTAGGTGCGGGCACCGGGGAGCTGTTTTTT | TRBV11-3 | NA | few | TRBJ2-2
CASSPNTGGRTEAFF | TGTGCCAGCAGTCCTAACACAGGGGGGAGAACTGAAGCTTTCTTT | TRBV6-1 | TRBD1 | few | TRBJ1-1
CASSLGVAGDIGETQYF | TGTGCCAGCAGCTTAGGAGTAGCGGGGGATATAGGAGAGACCCAGTACTTC | TRBV7-8 | TRBD2 | few | TRBJ2-5
CASSLMGTGDYGYTF | TGCGCCAGCAGCTTGATGGGGACAGGGGACTATGGCTACACCTTC | TRBV5-1 | TRBD1 | few | TRBJ1-2
CASSPRGYVYEQYF | TGTGCCAGCAGCCCCAGGGGGTATGTCTACGAGCAGTACTTC | TRBV9 | TRBD1 | few | TRBJ2-7
CSALAGSLSTDTQYF | TGCAGCGCACTAGCGGGGAGCCTTAGCACAGATACGCAGTATTTT | TRBV29-1 | TRBD2 | NA | TRBJ2-3
CASSLVADTQYF | TGTGCCAGCAGCTTAGTCGCAGATACGCAGTATTTT | TRBV7-9 | NA | many | TRBJ2-3
CASSQDGRGGTEAFF | TGTGCCAGCAGCCAAGACGGTAGGGGTGGCACTGAAGCTTTCTTT | TRBV4-2 | NA | NA | TRBJ1-1
CASSSWTGVNQPQHF | TGTGCCAGCAGTTCTTGGACAGGGGTCAATCAGCCCCAGCATTTT | TRBV27 | TRBD1 | few | TRBJ1-5
CASSAGTGGTDTQYF | TGTGCCAGCAGCGCCGGGACAGGGGGCACAGATACGCAGTATTTT | TRBV7-9 | TRBD1 | NA | TRBJ2-3
CASSRGGKTEAFF | TGTGCCAGCAGTCGCGGCGGAAAAACTGAAGCTTTCTTT | TRBV25-1 | NA | few | TRBJ1-1
CASGRTVNSPLHF | TGTGCCAGCGGAAGGACAGTTAATTCACCCCTCCACTTT | TRBV14 | NA | NA | TRBJ1-6
CASSSSRGAPPLHF | TGTGCCAGCAGCTCATCCAGGGGGGCACCACCCCTCCACTTT | TRBV7-9 | TRBD1 | NA | TRBJ1-6
CAWSGVASSREPQHF | TGTGCCTGGAGTGGCGTGGCCTCGTCGCGGGAGCCCCAGCATTTT | TRBV30 | NA | many | TRBJ1-5
CASSLPGGSYEQYF | TGTGCCAGCAGCTTACCCGGGGGGAGCTACGAGCAGTACTTC | TRBV7-9 | TRBD2 | few | TRBJ2-7
CASSGEVFTDTQYF | TGTGCCAGCAGCGGAGAGGTATTCACAGATACGCAGTATTTT | TRBV5-6 | NA | few | TRBJ2-3
CASSPGGTFTDTQYF | TGTGCCAGCAGCCCGGGCGGGACCTTCACAGATACGCAGTATTTT | TRBV7-2 | NA | few | TRBJ2-3
CASSLYPGGNSPLHF | TGTGCCAGCAGCTTGTATCCGGGAGGGAATTCACCCCTCCACTTT | TRBV5-6 | NA | NA | TRBJ1-6
CAISEGSQRETQYF | TGTGCCATCAGTGAAGGTAGTCAGCGGGAGACCCAGTACTTC | TRBV6-5 | NA | few | TRBJ2-5
CASSWTSGGLYEQYF | TGTGCCAGCAGTTGGACTAGCGGGGGTCTCTACGAGCAGTACTTC | TRBV28 | TRBD2 | NA | TRBJ2-7
CSVTGDGNTIYF | TGCAGCGTGACAGGGGATGGAAACACCATATATTTT | TRBV29-1 | TRBD1 | NA | TRBJ1-3
CASSLVGSGRAHEQYF | TGTGCCAGCAGCTTAGTGGGTAGCGGGAGGGCCCACGAGCAGTACTTC | TRBV7-2 | TRBD2 | few | TRBJ2-7
CASSIVGQGARQPQHF | TGTGCCAGCAGTATTGTGGGACAGGGGGCGCGACAGCCCCAGCATTTT | TRBV28 | TRBD1 | NA | TRBJ1-5
CATSRVTGEGYTF | TGTGCCACCAGCAGAGTGACAGGGGAAGGCTACACCTTC | TRBV15 | TRBD1 | few | TRBJ1-2
CAAGGRVDTGELFF | TGTGCCGCCGGTGGGCGGGTCGACACCGGGGAGCTGTTTTTT | TRBV10-3 | NA | few | TRBJ2-2
CASSPRAGYTEAFF | TGTGCCAGCTCACCCCGAGCAGGGTACACTGAAGCTTTCTTT | TRBV18 | NA | NA | TRBJ1-1
CASRAQNTEAFF | TGTGCCAGCAGGGCACAAAACACTGAAGCTTTCTTT | TRBV28 | NA | NA | TRBJ1-1
CASRFAEQTQYF | TGTGCCAGCCGATTCGCGGAGCAGACCCAGTACTTC | TRBV28 | NA | few | TRBJ2-5
CASSLYETGTEKLFF | TGTGCCAGCAGCCTTTACGAAACAGGAACTGAAAAACTGTTTTTT | TRBV7-9 | NA | few | TRBJ1-4